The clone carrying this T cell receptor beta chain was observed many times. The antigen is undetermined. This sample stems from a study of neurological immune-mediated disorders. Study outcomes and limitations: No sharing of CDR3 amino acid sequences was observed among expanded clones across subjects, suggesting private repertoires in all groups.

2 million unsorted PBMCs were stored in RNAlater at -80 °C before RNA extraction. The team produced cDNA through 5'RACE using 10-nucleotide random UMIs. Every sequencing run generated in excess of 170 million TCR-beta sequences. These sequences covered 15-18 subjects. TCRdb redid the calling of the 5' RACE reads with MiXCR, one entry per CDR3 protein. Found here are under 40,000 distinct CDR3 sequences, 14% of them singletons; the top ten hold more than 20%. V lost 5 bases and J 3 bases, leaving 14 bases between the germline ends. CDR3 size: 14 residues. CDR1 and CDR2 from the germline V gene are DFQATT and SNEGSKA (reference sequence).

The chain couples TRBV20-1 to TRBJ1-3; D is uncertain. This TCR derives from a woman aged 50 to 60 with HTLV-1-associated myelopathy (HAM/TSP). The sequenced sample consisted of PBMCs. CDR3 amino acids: CSARFGGNGNTIYF. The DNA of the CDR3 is TGCAGTGCTCGCTTTGGAGGGAATGGAAACACCATATATTTT.